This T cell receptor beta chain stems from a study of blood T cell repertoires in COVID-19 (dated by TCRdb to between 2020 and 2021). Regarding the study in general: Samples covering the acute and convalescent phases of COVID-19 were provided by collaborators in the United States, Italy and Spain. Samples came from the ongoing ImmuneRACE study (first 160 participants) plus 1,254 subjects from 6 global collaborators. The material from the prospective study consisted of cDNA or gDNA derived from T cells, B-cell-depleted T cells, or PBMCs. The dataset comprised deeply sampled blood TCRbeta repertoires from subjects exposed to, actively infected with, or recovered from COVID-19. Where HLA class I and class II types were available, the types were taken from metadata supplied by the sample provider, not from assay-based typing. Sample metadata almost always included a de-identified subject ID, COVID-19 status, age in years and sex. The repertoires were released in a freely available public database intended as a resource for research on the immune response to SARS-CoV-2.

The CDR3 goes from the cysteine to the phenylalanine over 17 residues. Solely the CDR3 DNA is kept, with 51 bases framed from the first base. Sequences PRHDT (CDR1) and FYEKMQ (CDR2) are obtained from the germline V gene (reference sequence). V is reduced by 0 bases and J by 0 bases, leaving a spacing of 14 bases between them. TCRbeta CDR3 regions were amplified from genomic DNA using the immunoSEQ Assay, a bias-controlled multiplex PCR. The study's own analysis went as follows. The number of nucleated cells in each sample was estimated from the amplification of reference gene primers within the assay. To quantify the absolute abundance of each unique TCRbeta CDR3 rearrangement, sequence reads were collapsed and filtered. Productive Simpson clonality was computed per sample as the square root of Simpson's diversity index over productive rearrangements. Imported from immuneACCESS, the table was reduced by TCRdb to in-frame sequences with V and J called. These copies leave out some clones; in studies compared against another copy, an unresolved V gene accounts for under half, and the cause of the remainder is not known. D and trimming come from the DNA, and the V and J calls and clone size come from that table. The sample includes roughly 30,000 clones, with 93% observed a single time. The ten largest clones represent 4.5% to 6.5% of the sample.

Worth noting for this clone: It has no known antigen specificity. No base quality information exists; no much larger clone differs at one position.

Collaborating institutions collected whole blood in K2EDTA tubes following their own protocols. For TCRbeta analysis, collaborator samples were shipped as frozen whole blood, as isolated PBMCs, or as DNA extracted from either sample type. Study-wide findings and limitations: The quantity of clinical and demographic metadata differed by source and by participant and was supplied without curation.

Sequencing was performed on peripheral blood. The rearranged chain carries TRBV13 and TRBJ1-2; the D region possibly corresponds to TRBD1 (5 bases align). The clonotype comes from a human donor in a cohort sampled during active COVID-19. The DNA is TGTGCCAGCAGCTTAGGAAATGGGGCCAAAGCTAACTATGGCTACACCTTC. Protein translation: CASSLGNGAKANYGYTF.